This TCR beta chain stems from a study of shared clonotypes between healthy human individuals. This CDR3 region has 12 residues. Trimming took off 4 bases at V and 8 bases at J, with 9 bases between the two ends. Looked up from germline, CDR1 is SGHTS and CDR2 is YDEGEE. Here immunoSEQ multiplex PCR was the method, and the copy in TCRdb shows in-frame clones only, minus some. The sample carries 2 million or so clones, roughly 95% recorded once. Naive CD8 cells comprised CD45RO-negative, CCR7-positively selected cells, excluding terminally differentiated effector memory CD45RA+ cells. The sample was naive CD8+ T cells sorted from blood. The clonotype was recovered from a man between 18 and 29 years old in good health. The rearrangement links TRBV5-8 to TRBJ2-2; TRBD2 is a possible D gene (6 bases). The CDR3: CASSPGGGELFF. CDR3 coding DNA: TGTGCCAGCAGCCCCGGGGGTGGGGAGCTGTTTTTT.